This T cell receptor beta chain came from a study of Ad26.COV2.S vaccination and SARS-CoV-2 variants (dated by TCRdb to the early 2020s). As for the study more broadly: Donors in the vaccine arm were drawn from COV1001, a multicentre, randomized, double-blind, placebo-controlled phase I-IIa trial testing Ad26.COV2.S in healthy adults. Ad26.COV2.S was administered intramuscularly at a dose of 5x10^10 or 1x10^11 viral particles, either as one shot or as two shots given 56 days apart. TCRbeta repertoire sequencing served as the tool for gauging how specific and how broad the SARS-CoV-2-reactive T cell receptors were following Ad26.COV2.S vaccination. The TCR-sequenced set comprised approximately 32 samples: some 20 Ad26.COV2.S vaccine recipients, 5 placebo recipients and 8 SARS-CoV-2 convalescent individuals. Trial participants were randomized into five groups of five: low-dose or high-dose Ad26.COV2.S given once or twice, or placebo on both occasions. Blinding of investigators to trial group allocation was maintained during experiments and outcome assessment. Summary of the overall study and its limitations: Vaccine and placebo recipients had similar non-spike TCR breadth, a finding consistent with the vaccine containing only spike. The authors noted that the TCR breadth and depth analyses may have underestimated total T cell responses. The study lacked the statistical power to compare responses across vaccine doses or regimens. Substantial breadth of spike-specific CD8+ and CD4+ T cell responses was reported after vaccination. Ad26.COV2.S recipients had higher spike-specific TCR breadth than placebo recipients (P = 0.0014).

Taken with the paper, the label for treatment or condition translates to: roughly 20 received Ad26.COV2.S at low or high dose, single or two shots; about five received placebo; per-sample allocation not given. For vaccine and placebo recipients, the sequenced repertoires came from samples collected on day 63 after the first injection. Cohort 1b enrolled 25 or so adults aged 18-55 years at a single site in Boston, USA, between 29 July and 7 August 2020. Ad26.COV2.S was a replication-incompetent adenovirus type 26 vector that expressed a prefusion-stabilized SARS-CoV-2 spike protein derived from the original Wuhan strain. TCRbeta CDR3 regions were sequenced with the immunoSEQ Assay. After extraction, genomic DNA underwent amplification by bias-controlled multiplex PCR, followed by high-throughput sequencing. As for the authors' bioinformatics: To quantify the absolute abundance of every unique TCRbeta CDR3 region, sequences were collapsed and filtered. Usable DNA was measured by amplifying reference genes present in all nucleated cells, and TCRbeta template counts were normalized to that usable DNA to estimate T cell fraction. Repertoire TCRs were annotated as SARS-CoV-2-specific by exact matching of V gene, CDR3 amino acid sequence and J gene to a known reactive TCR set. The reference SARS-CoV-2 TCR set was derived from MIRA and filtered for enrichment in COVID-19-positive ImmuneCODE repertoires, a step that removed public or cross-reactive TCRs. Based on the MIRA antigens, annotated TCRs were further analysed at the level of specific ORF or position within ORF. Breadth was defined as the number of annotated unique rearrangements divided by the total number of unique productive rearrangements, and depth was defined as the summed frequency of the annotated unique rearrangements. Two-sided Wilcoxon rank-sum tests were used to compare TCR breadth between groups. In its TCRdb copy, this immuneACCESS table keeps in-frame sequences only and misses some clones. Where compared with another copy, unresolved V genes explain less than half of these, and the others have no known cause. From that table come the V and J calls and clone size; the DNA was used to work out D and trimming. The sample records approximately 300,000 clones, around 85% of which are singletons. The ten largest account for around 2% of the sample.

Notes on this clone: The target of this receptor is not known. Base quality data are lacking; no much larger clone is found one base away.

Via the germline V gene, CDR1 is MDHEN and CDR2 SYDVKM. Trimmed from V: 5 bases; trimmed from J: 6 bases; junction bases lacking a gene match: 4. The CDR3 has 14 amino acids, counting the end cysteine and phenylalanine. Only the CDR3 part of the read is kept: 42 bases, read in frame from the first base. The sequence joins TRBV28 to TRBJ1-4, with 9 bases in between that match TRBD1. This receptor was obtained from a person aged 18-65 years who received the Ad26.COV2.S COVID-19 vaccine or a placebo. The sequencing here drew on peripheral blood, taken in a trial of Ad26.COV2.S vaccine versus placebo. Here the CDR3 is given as CASSETGGYEKLFF. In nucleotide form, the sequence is TGTGCCAGCAGTGAGACAGGGGGTTATGAAAAACTGTTTTTT.